This T cell receptor beta chain was captured by sequencing in a study of glioma-infiltrating T cells. The CDR3 runs to 14 residues. Germline-derived CDR1 and CDR2 are SGHRS and YFSETQ. Deletions cut 4 bases from V and 1 base from J, with 11 bases between. Whole-study findings and limits: Non-neoplastic patients had below-expected tissue-blood divergence, while all gliomas exceeded expectation. Tissue and blood shared very few CDR3 sequences.

TCR alpha and beta CDR3 regions were amplified from RNA using iRepertoire nested multiplex PCR. TCRdb analysed the multiplex PCR reads with MiXCR anew, one entry per CDR3 protein. The top ten clones hold 25% to 30% of a sample with about 130,000 distinct CDR3 sequences, approximately 26% of them seen once. To note about this clonotype: Its antigen is not known.

This chain connects TRBV5-1 to TRBJ1-1; tentatively, D is TRBD1 (5 bases). This receptor was identified in a human donor with low-grade glioma or glioblastoma, undergoing nonglioma brain surgery, or in good health (not recorded which). Sequencing used glioma tissue, nonneoplastic brain tissue, or PBMCs (not recorded which). CDR3 protein: CASSERQKNTEAFF. The CDR3 DNA sequence: TGCGCCAGCAGCGAACGACAGAAGAACACTGAAGCTTTCTTT.